This is a list of T cell receptor beta chains from one sample in a study of glioma-infiltrating T cells after dendritic cell vaccination. Clones were sequenced by immunoSEQ multiplex PCR, and TCRdb holds only the in-frame ones, with some missing. The repertoire holds more than 70,000 clones, with around 87% as singletons. The input for sequencing was blood, taken after dendritic cell vaccination. These receptors were collected from a human donor with glioblastoma. CDR3s include the opening cysteine and the closing phenylalanine or tryptophan. A D gene is named only where the DNA matches it firmly. For some rows the clone size is stated as once, few or many, or as a class when expanded; others skip it.

TRBJ1-1 | NA | NA | TRBV19 | CASSMGGRSTEAFF | TGTGCCAGTAGTATGGGAGGGAGGAGCACTGAAGCTTTCTTT
TRBJ2-2 | NA | NA | TRBV6-5 | CAGGRRAGELFF | TGTGCCGGAGGCAGGAGAGCCGGGGAGCTGTTTTTT
TRBJ2-1 | TRBD2 | NA | TRBV7-9 | CASSRLAGVSYNEQFF | TGTGCCAGCAGCCGACTAGCGGGAGTATCCTACAATGAGCAGTTCTTC
TRBJ2-4 | NA | NA | TRBV6-5 | CASRSTGIAKNIQYF | TGTGCCAGCAGATCTACAGGAATAGCCAAAAACATTCAGTACTTC
TRBJ2-1 | TRBD2 | NA | TRBV7-8 | CASSPTSGSTNEQFF | TGTGCCAGCAGCCCGACTAGCGGGAGTACCAATGAGCAGTTCTTC
TRBJ2-2 | NA | NA | TRBV29-1 | CSVAGRSNTGELFF | TGCAGCGTTGCTGGGAGGTCGAACACCGGGGAGCTGTTTTTT
TRBJ1-2 | TRBD1 | NA | TRBV5-1 | CASSLVGDRVNYGYTF | TGCGCCAGCAGCTTGGTTGGAGACAGGGTTAACTATGGCTACACCTTC
TRBJ2-3 | NA | NA | TRBV4-3 | CASSQDEGRTDTQYF | TGCGCCAGCAGCCAAGATGAGGGTCGCACAGATACGCAGTATTTT
TRBJ2-1 | NA | NA | TRBV2 | CASRGDTMVQFF | TGTGCCAGCAGGGGGGACACCATGGTGCAGTTCTTC
TRBJ2-3 | NA | once | TRBV25-1 | CASSATLGPLLRTDTQYF | TGTGCCAGCAGTGCCACCCTTGGGCCGCTCCTAAGGACAGATACGCAGTATTTT
TRBJ2-1 | TRBD2 | NA | TRBV5-1 | CASSLLVERGLDRMFF | TGCGCCAGCAGCTTGCTGGTTGAGCGGGGCCTCGATAGGATGTTCTTC
TRBJ2-5 | NA | NA | TRBV9 | CASSVETGGGETQYF | TGTGCCAGCAGCGTAGAAACAGGGGGGGGAGAGACCCAGTACTTC
TRBJ2-1 | TRBD2 | NA | TRBV15 | CATSRDRPGNSGADNEQFF | TGTGCCACCAGCAGAGATCGCCCAGGTAATAGCGGGGCTGACAATGAGCAGTTCTTC
TRBJ1-2 | NA | NA | TRBV6-6 | CASTLRGVDYGYTF | TGTGCCAGCACTCTCAGGGGAGTAGACTATGGCTACACCTTC
TRBJ2-3 | NA | NA | TRBV29-1 | CSVEWFGGSDTQYF | TGCAGCGTTGAGTGGTTTGGGGGGTCGGATACGCAGTATTTT
TRBJ1-6 | NA | few | TRBV9 | CASSRGGHSPLHF | TGTGCCAGCAGCAGGGGGGGGCACTCACCCCTCCACTTT
TRBJ2-7 | TRBD2 | NA | TRBV11-3 | CASSLRTSGAHYEQYF | TGTGCCAGCAGCCTCCGGACTAGCGGGGCACACTACGAGCAGTACTTC
TRBJ2-7 | NA | NA | TRBV5-6 | CASSLKRGDRINEQYF | TGTGCCAGCAGCTTGAAAAGGGGAGACAGGATAAACGAGCAGTACTTC
TRBJ1-1 | TRBD1 | NA | TRBV27 | CASSHRGTEAFF | TGTGCCAGCAGCCACAGGGGCACTGAAGCTTTCTTT
TRBJ2-7 | TRBD2 | NA | TRBV7-2 | CASSLGVAGNSYEQYF | TGTGCCAGCAGCTTAGGGGTAGCGGGAAACTCCTACGAGCAGTACTTC
TRBJ2-7 | NA | once | TRBV7-8 | CASSLVSGYEQYF | TGTGCCAGCAGCTTAGTTAGTGGCTACGAGCAGTACTTC
TRBJ1-5 | NA | NA | TRBV4-2 | CASSQVMGGEGQPQHF | TGTGCCAGCAGCCAAGTCATGGGCGGGGAGGGTCAGCCCCAGCATTTT
TRBJ1-5 | TRBD1 | NA | TRBV19 | CASSGQGVQPQHF | TGTGCCAGTAGTGGACAGGGGGTTCAGCCCCAGCATTTT
TRBJ2-5 | TRBD2 | NA | TRBV6-1 | CASSDGLAGGQETQYF | TGTGCCAGCAGTGATGGGCTAGCGGGGGGTCAAGAGACCCAGTACTTC
TRBJ2-7 | NA | NA | TRBV18 | CASSPPWQDYEQYF | TGTGCCAGCTCACCACCATGGCAGGACTACGAGCAGTACTTC
TRBJ2-5 | TRBD2 | NA | TRBV5-4 | CASSILYTSGGEETQYF | TGTGCCAGCAGCATACTATACACTAGCGGGGGGGAAGAGACCCAGTACTTC
TRBJ1-2 | NA | NA | TRBV7-6 | CASSRANYGYTF | TGTGCCAGCAGCCGAGCTAACTATGGCTACACCTTC
TRBJ1-3 | TRBD1 | NA | TRBV15 | CATSGGQFSGNTIYF | TGTGCCACCAGCGGGGGACAGTTCTCTGGAAACACCATATATTTT
TRBJ2-1 | NA | NA | TRBV11-2 | CASSLRLVDEQFF | TGTGCCAGCAGCTTAAGACTAGTCGATGAGCAGTTCTTC
TRBJ2-5 | TRBD1 | NA | TRBV19 | CASSTTGTGGLQETQYF | TGTGCCAGTAGCACAACCGGGACAGGGGGCCTCCAAGAGACCCAGTACTTC
TRBJ2-3 | NA | NA | TRBV7-9 | CASSLDSSTDTQYF | TGTGCCAGCAGCTTAGACAGCAGCACAGATACGCAGTATTTT